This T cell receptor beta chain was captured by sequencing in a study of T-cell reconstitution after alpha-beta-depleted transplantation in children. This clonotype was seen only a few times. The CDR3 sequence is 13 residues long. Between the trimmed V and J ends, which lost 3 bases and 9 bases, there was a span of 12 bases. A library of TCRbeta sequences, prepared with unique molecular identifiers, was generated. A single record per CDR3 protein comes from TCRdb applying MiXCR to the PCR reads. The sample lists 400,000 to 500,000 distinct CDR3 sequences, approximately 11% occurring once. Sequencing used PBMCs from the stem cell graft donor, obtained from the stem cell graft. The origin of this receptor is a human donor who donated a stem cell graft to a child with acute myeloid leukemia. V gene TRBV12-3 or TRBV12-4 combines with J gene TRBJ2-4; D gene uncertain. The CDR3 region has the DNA TGTGCCAGCAGTTTGATAGCCGGTGGCATTCAGTACTTC. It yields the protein CASSLIAGGIQYF.